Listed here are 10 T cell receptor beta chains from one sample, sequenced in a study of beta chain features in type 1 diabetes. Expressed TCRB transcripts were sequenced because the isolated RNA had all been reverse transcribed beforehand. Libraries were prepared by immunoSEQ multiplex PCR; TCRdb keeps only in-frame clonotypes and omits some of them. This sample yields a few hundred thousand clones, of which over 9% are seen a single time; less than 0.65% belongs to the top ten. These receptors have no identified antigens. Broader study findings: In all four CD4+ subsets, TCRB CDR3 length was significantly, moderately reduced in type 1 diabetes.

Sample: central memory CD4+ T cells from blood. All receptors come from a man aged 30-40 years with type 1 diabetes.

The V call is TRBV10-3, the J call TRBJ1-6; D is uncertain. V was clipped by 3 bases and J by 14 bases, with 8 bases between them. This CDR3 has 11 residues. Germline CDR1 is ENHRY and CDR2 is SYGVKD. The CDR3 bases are TGTGCCATCAGTGATTCTGGAGCCCTCCACTTT. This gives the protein CAISDSGALHF.

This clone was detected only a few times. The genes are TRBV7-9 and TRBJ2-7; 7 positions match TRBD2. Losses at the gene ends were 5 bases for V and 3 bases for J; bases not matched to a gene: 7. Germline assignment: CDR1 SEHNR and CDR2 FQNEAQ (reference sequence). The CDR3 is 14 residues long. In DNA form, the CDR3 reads TGTGCCAGCAGCAATCTAGCGGATTACTACGAGCAGTACTTC. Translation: CASSNLADYYEQYF.

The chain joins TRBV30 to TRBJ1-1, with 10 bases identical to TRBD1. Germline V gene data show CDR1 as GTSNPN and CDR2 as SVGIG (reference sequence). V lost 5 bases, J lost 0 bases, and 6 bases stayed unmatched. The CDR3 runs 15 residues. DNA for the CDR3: TGTGCCTGGGACAGGGGGCACCTTATGAACACTGAAGCTTTCTTT. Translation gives CAWDRGHLMNTEAFF.

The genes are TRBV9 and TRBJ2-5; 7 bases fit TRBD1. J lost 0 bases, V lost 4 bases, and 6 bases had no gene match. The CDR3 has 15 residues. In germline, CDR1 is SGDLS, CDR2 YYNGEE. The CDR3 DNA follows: TGTGCCAGCAGCCAACAGACAGGGTACCAAGAGACCCAGTACTTC. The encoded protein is CASSQQTGYQETQYF.

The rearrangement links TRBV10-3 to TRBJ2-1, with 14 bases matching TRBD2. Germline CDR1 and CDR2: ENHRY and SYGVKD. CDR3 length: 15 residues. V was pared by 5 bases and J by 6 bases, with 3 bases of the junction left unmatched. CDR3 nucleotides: TGTGCCATCAGTACCGGGACTAGCGGGAGCAATGAGCAGTTCTTC. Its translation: CAISTGTSGSNEQFF.

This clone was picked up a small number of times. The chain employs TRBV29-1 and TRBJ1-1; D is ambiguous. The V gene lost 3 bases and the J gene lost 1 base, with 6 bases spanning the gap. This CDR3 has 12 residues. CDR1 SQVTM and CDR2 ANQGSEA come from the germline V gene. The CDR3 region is CSVDSQNTEAFF. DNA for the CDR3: TGCAGCGTTGATTCCCAGAACACTGAAGCTTTCTTT.

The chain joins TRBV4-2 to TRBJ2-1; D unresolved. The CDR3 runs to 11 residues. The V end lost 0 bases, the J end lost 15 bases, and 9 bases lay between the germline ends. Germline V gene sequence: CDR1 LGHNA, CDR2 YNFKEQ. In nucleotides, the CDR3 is TGTGCCAGCAGCCAAGACGGCCCGGCGTTCTTC. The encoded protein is CASSQDGPAFF.

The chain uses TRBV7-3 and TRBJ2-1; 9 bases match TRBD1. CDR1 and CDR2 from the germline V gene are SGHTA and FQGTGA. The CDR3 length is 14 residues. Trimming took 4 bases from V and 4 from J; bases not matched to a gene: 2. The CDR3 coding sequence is TGTGCCAGCAGCTCCGACAGGGGGTACAATGAGCAGTTCTTC. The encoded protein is CASSSDRGYNEQFF.

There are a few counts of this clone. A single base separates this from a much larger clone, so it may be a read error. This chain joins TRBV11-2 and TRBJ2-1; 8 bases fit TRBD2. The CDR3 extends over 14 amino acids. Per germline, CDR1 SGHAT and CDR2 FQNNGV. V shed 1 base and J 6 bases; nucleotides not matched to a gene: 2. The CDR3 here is CASSLAGTSNEQFF. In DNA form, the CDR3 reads TGTGCCAGCAGCTTAGCAGGGACTAGCAATGAGCAGTTCTTC.

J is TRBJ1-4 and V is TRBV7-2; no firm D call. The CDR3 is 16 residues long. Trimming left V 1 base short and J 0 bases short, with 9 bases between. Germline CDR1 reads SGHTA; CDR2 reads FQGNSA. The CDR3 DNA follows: TGTGCCAGCAGCTTAGGGAAGACCTCAACTAATGAAAAACTGTTTTTT. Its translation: CASSLGKTSTNEKLFF.